The text below deals with one T cell receptor (beta chain). Its specificity is unknown. This sample was taken from a study of graft-versus-host responses after intestinal transplantation. Study details: Recipients obtained multivisceral, liver-intestinal, or isolated intestinal transplants. Findings and caveats of the study: GvH clones appeared in recipient marrow, some first in ileum or blood. High graft-versus-host to host-versus-graft clonal ratios were found in allografts of patients who had graft-donor T cell macrochimerism.

The CDR3 consists of 15 residues. V lost 5 bases, J lost 11 bases, and 19 bases lay in between. The germline gives CDR1 MNHEY, CDR2 SMNVEV (reference sequence). Assay: immunoSEQ multiplex PCR; the TCRdb copy retains only in-frame clones and omits some. The sample includes about 90,000 clones, 94% of them seen just once. The chain links TRBV27 to TRBJ1-6; D not resolved. The source was unstimulated CD4+ T cells sorted from spleen or lymph node cells, collected before transplant. This receptor was identified in a human donor who was the organ donor for an intestinal transplant. CDR3 sequence (DNA): TGTGCCAGCAGTCCCAAGTCAGGAATTCTTGCACCCCTCCACTTT. Amino acids: CASSPKSGILAPLHF.